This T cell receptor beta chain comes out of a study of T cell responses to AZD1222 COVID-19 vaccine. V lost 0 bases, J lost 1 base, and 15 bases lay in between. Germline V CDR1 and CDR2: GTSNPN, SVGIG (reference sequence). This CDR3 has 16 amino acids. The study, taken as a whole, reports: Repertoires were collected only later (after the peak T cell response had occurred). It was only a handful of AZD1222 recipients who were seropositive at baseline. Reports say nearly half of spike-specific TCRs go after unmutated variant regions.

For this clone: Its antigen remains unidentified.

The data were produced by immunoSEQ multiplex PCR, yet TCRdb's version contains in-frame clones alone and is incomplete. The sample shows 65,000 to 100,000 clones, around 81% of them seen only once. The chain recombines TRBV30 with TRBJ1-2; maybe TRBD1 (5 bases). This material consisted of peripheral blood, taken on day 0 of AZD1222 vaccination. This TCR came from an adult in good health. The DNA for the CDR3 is TGTGCCTGGAGTGTTGGCTGGGACGGGGGTAACTATGGCTACACCTTC. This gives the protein CAWSVGWDGGNYGYTF.